What follows are 21 T cell receptor beta chains derived from one specimen sequenced in a study of blood T cell repertoires in COVID-19. The method was immunoSEQ multiplex PCR; TCRdb's version includes in-frame clones alone and lacks a portion of them. The data hold around 310,000 clones, with roughly 91% observed a single time. The sequenced sample consisted of PBMCs or T cells enriched from blood (not recorded which). The receptors stem from a woman in her thirties who had recovered from COVID-19.

The V call is TRBV7-2, the J call TRBJ2-3, with D perhaps TRBD2 (6 bases). Germline V gene lookup returns CDR1 SGHTA and CDR2 FQGNSA. The CDR3 covers 16 residues. Trimming cost V 0 bases and J 5 bases, with 15 bases left between them. The CDR3 region has the DNA TGTGCCAGCAGCTTAGCAGTGGGGCAGGGAGGAGATACGCAGTATTTT. Amino acid sequence: CASSLAVGQGGDTQYF.

The J gene is TRBJ2-5, the V gene TRBV19, with TRBD1 identical over 7 bases. CDR3 length equals 14 residues. J lost 5 bases, V lost 5 bases, and 8 bases had no gene match. Germline V gene data show CDR1 as LNHDA and CDR2 as SQIVND (reference sequence). This CDR3 is CASSPTGTVETQYF. The CDR3 nucleotides read TGTGCCAGTAGTCCAACCGGGACAGTGGAGACCCAGTACTTC.

The gene calls are TRBV18 and TRBJ2-7, with TRBD1 matching 8 bases. This CDR3 comprises 15 residues. Germline trimming cut 3 bases from V and 0 bases from J; bases unmatched to any gene: 4. Germline assignment: CDR1 KGHSH and CDR2 LQKENI. Written as DNA, the CDR3 is TGTGCCAGCTCACCCAGGGGGCTCCCCTCCTACGAGCAGTACTTC. Protein: CASSPRGLPSYEQYF.

The chain combines TRBV27 with TRBJ1-2, with a possible D match to TRBD1 (6 bases). The germline V gene has CDR1 MNHEY and CDR2 SMNVEV (reference sequence). The CDR3 is made up of 14 amino acids. Trimming cost V 10 bases and J 1 base, with 16 bases left between them. This CDR3 is CATRPTGLNYGYTF. CDR3 nucleotides: TGTGCCACCCGACCGACAGGCCTTAACTATGGCTACACCTTC.

V usage is TRBV5-1 and J usage is TRBJ2-3; 10 nucleotides align to TRBD2. The CDR3 has 15 amino acids. J lost 0 bases, V lost 6 bases, and 4 bases had no gene match. Germline V lookup: CDR1 SGHRS, CDR2 YFSETQ. CDR3 sequence (DNA): TGCGCCAGCAACGTACTAGCGGGAAGCACAGATACGCAGTATTTT. This gives the protein CASNVLAGSTDTQYF.

This chain joins TRBV6-5 and TRBJ1-4; 9 bases are a match to TRBD1. In germline, CDR1 is MNHEY, CDR2 SVGAGI. Trimming took 9 bases from V and 0 from J; bases not matched to a gene: 2. There are 14 residues in the CDR3. CDR3 loop: CASGTGTTNEKLFF. For the CDR3, the DNA is TGTGCCAGTGGGACAGGGACAACTAATGAAAAACTGTTTTTT.

V is TRBV5-1 and J is TRBJ1-3, with 8 bases fitting TRBD1. This CDR3 has 16 amino acids. In germline, CDR1 is SGHRS, CDR2 YFSETQ. J was trimmed by 3 bases and V by 0 bases; bases with no gene match: 5. The CDR3 is CASSLGQGKSGNTIYF. The CDR3 nucleotides read TGCGCCAGCAGCTTGGGACAGGGGAAAAGTGGAAACACCATATATTTT.

The chain is built from TRBV6-4 and TRBJ2-1; D is uncertain. The V gene lost 0 bases and the J gene lost 5 bases, with 5 bases spanning the gap. Germline lookup yields CDR1 MRHNA and CDR2 SNTAGT. The CDR3 is 13 amino acids. The CDR3 bases are TGTGCCAGCAGTGACTCAGAGAACAATGAGCAGTTCTTC. Its protein product is CASSDSENNEQFF.

The chain combines TRBV7-6 with TRBJ1-2; 7 bases are a match to TRBD1. CDR3 size: 14 residues. Germline V gives CDR1 SGHVS, CDR2 FNYEAQ. J gave up 8 bases and V 3 bases, and 9 bases lay outside the gene matches. The CDR3 loop is CASSFGNRGGGYTF. The CDR3 coding sequence is TGTGCCAGCAGCTTCGGGAACAGGGGAGGCGGCTACACCTTC.

The J gene is TRBJ1-3, the V gene TRBV11-2, with 9 nucleotides matching TRBD1. The germline gives CDR1 SGHAT, CDR2 FQNNGV. V lost 0 bases and J lost 3; bases outside the gene matches: 3. The CDR3 spans 16 residues. The chain's CDR3 is CASSLEGQGFGNTIYF. The CDR3, as DNA: TGTGCCAGCAGCTTAGAGGGACAGGGATTTGGAAACACCATATATTTT.

The J gene is TRBJ2-7, the V gene TRBV5-1, with TRBD2 matching 8 bases. V shed 4 bases, J shed 4 bases, and the junction held 7 bases outside the gene matches. Germline values: CDR1 SGHRS, CDR2 YFSETQ. The length of the CDR3 is 14 residues. This chain's CDR3 is CASSPGLGGYEQYF. CDR3 nucleotide sequence: TGCGCCAGCAGCCCGGGACTAGGAGGGTACGAGCAGTACTTC. Full variable domain (rest looked up from reference TRBV5-1 and TRBJ2-7): KAGVTQTPRYLIKTRGQQVTLSCSPISGHRSVSWYQQTPGQGLQFLFEYFSETQRNKGNFPGRFSGRQFSNSRSEMNVSTLELGDSALYLCASSPGLGGYEQYFGPGTRLTVT.

The chain recombines TRBV4-1 with TRBJ1-2, with a weak D call TRBD1 (5 bases). This CDR3 region has 16 residues. The germline CDR1 and CDR2 sequences are MGHRA and YSYEKL. The V gene lost 4 bases and the J gene lost 4 bases, with 19 bases spanning the gap. Here the CDR3 reads CASSPGSWGVSYGYTF. The DNA for the CDR3 is TGCGCCAGCAGCCCCGGGTCTTGGGGCGTCAGCTATGGCTACACCTTC.

V and J are TRBV6-5 and TRBJ2-1; a possible D gene is TRBD1 (5 bases). Trimming stripped 4 bases from V and 7 bases from J, with 14 bases between. The CDR3 spans 14 residues. CDR1 MNHEY and CDR2 SVGAGI come from the germline V gene. CDR3 protein: CASSSHQTVNEQFF. CDR3 bases: TGTGCCAGCAGTTCGCACCAGACAGTGAATGAGCAGTTCTTC.

Comments on this clone: Other nucleotide sequences from this sample produce the same CDR3. The CDR3 here is CASSPGQANTEAFF. Here the CDR3 DNA reads TGTGCCAGCAGCCCGGGACAGGCGAACACTGAAGCTTTCTTT. The rearrangement uses TRBV7-2 and TRBJ1-1, with 8 bases matching TRBD1. The CDR3 is 14 amino acids. Germline V lookup: CDR1 SGHTA, CDR2 FQGNSA. Germline trimming cut 5 bases from V and 1 base from J; bases unmatched to any gene: 3.

The CDR3 DNA follows: TGTGCCAGCAGTCCCCCGACAGGCAGATCGGGTCAGCCCCAGCATTTT. The encoded protein is CASSPPTGRSGQPQHF. V is TRBV28 and J is TRBJ1-5; possibly TRBD1 for D (6 bases). Per germline, CDR1 MDHEN and CDR2 SYDVKM. The V end was cut by 5 bases, the J end by 6 bases, with 20 bases between. This CDR3 is built from 16 residues.

The chain employs TRBV24-1 and TRBJ1-5; weak D call: TRBD1 (6 bases). Germline V gene sequence: CDR1 KGHDR, CDR2 SFDVKD. Trimming removed 8 bases at V and 7 bases at J, with 14 bases between. The CDR3 totals 13 residues. The CDR3 here is CATTSNRAQPQHF. The CDR3 DNA follows: TGTGCCACCACCTCCAACAGGGCCCAGCCCCAGCATTTT.

The V call is TRBV29-1, the J call TRBJ2-1; 9 bases fit TRBD2. The trim removed 3 bases at V and 7 bases at J, leaving 4 bases unmatched. CDR1 and CDR2 from the germline V gene are SQVTM and ANQGSEA. This CDR3 is 13 amino acids long. CDR3 bases: TGCAGCGTTGATGGCGGGAGGGAGAATGAGCAGTTCTTC. Its translation: CSVDGGRENEQFF.

The table lists this clone with a few counts. V and J are TRBV24-1 and TRBJ1-2; 7 bases align to TRBD1. There are 13 residues in the CDR3. The germline V gene encodes CDR1 KGHDR and CDR2 SFDVKD. After removal of 2 bases from V and 8 bases from J, the junction contained 4 bases not matched to a gene. DNA for the CDR3: TGTGCCACCAGTGATTACAGGGGATTAGGCTACACCTTC. This encodes CATSDYRGLGYTF.

The chain is built from TRBV4-1 and TRBJ2-5; 8 nucleotides line up with TRBD2. Germline V lookup: CDR1 MGHRA, CDR2 YSYEKL. J gave up 10 bases and V 0 bases, and 13 bases lay outside the gene matches. This CDR3 has 16 residues. For the CDR3, the DNA is TGCGCCAGCAGCCAAGATTTACTAGCGGTGCCCGGGGGCCAGTACTTC. Residues: CASSQDLLAVPGGQYF.

CDR3 region: CAPGERAAGELFF. For the CDR3, the DNA is TGTGCTCCCGGAGAACGAGCGGCCGGGGAGCTGTTTTTT. The chain has TRBV2 and TRBJ2-2, with D possibly matching TRBD2 (5 bases). This CDR3 is built from 13 residues. The germline gives CDR1 SNHLY, CDR2 FYNNEI.

V and J are TRBV7-2 and TRBJ2-2; 11 bases map to TRBD1. V was pared by 4 bases and J by 7 bases, with 5 bases of the junction left unmatched. Germline V gene sequence: CDR1 SGHTA, CDR2 FQGNSA. The CDR3 sequence is 15 residues long. In DNA form, the CDR3 reads TGTGCCAGCAGCTGGACAGGGGGCGACGTCGGGGAGCTGTTTTTT. This encodes CASSWTGGDVGELFF.